The next 2 T cell receptor beta chains were all read from a single sample in a study of cytomegalovirus exposure and HLA in healthy donors. The PCR used 60 Vbeta and 13 Jbeta primers. Measured with immunoSEQ multiplex PCR; TCRdb has only the in-frame clones, and not every one. The table lists some 120,000 clones, roughly two thirds of them singletons, with 1.6% in the top ten. The sequenced material came from PBMCs. Every receptor here comes from a man aged 25-45 years in good health and CMV-seropositive.

The gene calls are TRBV27 and TRBJ2-1; D unresolved. This CDR3 is built from 16 residues. V lost 4 bases and J lost 0, with 13 bases in between. In germline, CDR1 is MNHEY, CDR2 SMNVEV (reference sequence). The CDR3 region is CASSSRHLSSYNEQFF. The CDR3 nucleotides read TGTGCCAGCAGTTCCCGACACTTAAGCTCCTACAATGAGCAGTTCTTC.

This chain joins TRBV5-5 and TRBJ2-2; 13 bases map to TRBD2. Losses at the gene ends were 4 bases for V and 5 bases for J; bases not matched to a gene: 8. CDR3 length: 17 amino acids. Germline assignment: CDR1 SGHKS and CDR2 YYEKEE (reference sequence). The CDR3 sequence is CASSPRTSGRSTGELFF. The CDR3 bases are TGTGCCAGCAGCCCCCGGACTAGCGGGAGAAGTACCGGGGAGCTGTTTTTT.